A single sample is the source of the 23 T cell receptor beta chains below, sequenced in a study of OX40 agonist ivuxolimab in advanced cancers. TCRdb's copy holds only in-frame clones and misses some; the assay was immunoSEQ multiplex PCR. The sample has around 56,000 clones; approximately 86% are singletons. The specimen was CD4+ or CD8+ T cells sorted from blood, collected in a trial of the OX40 agonist ivuxolimab. The receptors were gathered from an adult with an advanced solid tumor such as melanoma, head and neck, liver or kidney cancer.

This clone was detected only a few times. This chain links TRBV25-1 with TRBJ1-1; no definite D call. This CDR3 region has 13 residues. Germline CDR1 is MGHDK and CDR2 is SYGVNS. Trimming stripped 3 bases from V and 11 bases from J, with 16 bases between. The CDR3 reads CASSDISLGDAFF. The CDR3 nucleotides read TGTGCCAGCAGTGATATCTCCTTGGGAGACGCTTTCTTT.

As regards this clone: The junction departs from the called germline gene at one end, perhaps through a read error. The chain employs TRBV27 and TRBJ2-1; TRBD2 matches 10 bases. The CDR3 consists of 15 residues. Germline V CDR1 and CDR2: MNHEY, SMNVEV (reference sequence). The DNA for the CDR3 is TGTGCCAGCAGTATATCTAGCGGGAGCTACAATGAGCAGTTCTTC. Its translation is CASSISSGSYNEQFF.

The chain carries TRBV7-9 and TRBJ2-3; 11 nucleotides line up with TRBD2. Germline values: CDR1 SEHNR, CDR2 FQNEAQ (reference sequence). Trimming removed 5 bases from V and 2 bases from J; junction bases left unmatched: 15. This CDR3 region has 19 residues. The CDR3 coding sequence is TGTGCCAGCAGCAGTACTAGCGGGGGACCCTTTTCCACCACAGATACGCAGTATTTT. Amino acids: CASSSTSGGPFSTTDTQYF. Drawing the rest from reference TRBV7-9 and TRBJ2-3, the complete variable domain is DTGVSQNPRHKITKRGQNVTFRCDPISEHNRLYWYRQTLGQGPEFLTYFQNEAQLEKSRLLSDRFSAERPKGSFSTLEIQRTEQGDSAMYLCASSSTSGGPFSTTDTQYFGPGTRLTVL.

The chain joins TRBV29-1 to TRBJ1-3, with D unclear. This CDR3 is 15 amino acids long. Germline CDR1 and CDR2: SQVTM and ANQGSEA. Trimming shortened V by 1 base and J by 3 bases, and 13 bases separated the two germline ends. The CDR3 spells CSVEAYGNFGNTIYF. The CDR3 bases are TGCAGCGTTGAAGCCTACGGGAACTTTGGAAACACCATATATTTT.

This clone has only a few counts. This CDR3 is CASSYLGTDQPQHF. CDR3 DNA: TGTGCCAGCAGTTACCTGGGGACAGATCAGCCCCAGCATTTT. This chain connects TRBV6-5 to TRBJ1-5; the match to TRBD1 covers 7 bases. V shed 2 bases, J shed 5 bases, and the junction held 3 bases outside the gene matches. This CDR3 is built from 14 residues. Germline assignment: CDR1 MNHEY and CDR2 SVGAGI.

This clone was seen just once. The V gene is TRBV28, the J gene TRBJ2-7, with TRBD1 identical over 8 bases. V was pared by 3 bases and J by 3 bases, with 13 bases of the junction left unmatched. Germline CDR1 and CDR2: MDHEN and SYDVKM. The CDR3 covers 17 residues. CDR3 residues: CASSFPLQTGANYEQYF. The DNA of the CDR3 is TGTGCCAGCAGTTTCCCCCTCCAGACAGGGGCGAACTACGAGCAGTACTTC. The whole variable domain, filled in from reference TRBV28 and TRBJ2-7, reads DVKVTQSSRYLVKRTGEKVFLECVQDMDHENMFWYRQDPGLGLRLIYFSYDVKMKEKGDIPEGYSVSREKKERFSLILESASTNQTSMYLCASSFPLQTGANYEQYFGPGTRLTVT.

The chain joins TRBV9 to TRBJ1-3; D not certain. Germline V gives CDR1 SGDLS, CDR2 YYNGEE. The CDR3 totals 14 residues. Trimming took 2 bases from V and 1 from J, leaving 7 bases between them. The CDR3 sequence is CASSVEDSGNTIYF. In nucleotides, the CDR3 is TGTGCCAGCAGCGTGGAAGATTCTGGAAACACCATATATTTT. Complete variable domain (other parts from reference TRBV9 and TRBJ1-3): DSGVTQTPKHLITATGQRVTLRCSPRSGDLSVYWYQQSLDQGLQFLIQYYNGEERAKGNILERFSAQQFPDLHSELNLSSLELGDSALYFCASSVEDSGNTIYFGEGSWLTVV.

The genes are TRBV27 and TRBJ2-4, with a possible D match to TRBD1 (6 bases). The CDR3 totals 15 residues. V lost 5 bases and J lost 8, with 19 bases in between. Germline V gives CDR1 MNHEY, CDR2 SMNVEV (reference sequence). CDR3 nucleotides: TGTGCCAGCAGTCAAGGGACACTACTTGGGGACATTCAGTACTTC. Its translation is CASSQGTLLGDIQYF.

There are a few counts of this clone. This chain connects TRBV5-4 to TRBJ1-2; D unresolved. The CDR3 covers 13 residues. Germline V gene sequence: CDR1 SGHNT, CDR2 YYREEE (reference sequence). V lost 4 bases and J lost 3, with 10 bases in between. The CDR3 here is CASSTPDDYGYTF. Here the CDR3 DNA reads TGTGCCAGCAGCACCCCGGACGACTATGGCTACACCTTC.

This clone has a handful of counts. The chain combines TRBV7-9 with TRBJ2-7; no reliable D call. Trimming stripped 4 bases from V and 1 base from J, with 11 bases between. This CDR3 comprises 14 residues. Germline lookup yields CDR1 SEHNR and CDR2 FQNEAQ (reference sequence). The CDR3 loop reads CASSSAQESYEQYV. The CDR3 DNA sequence: TGTGCCAGCAGCTCGGCCCAGGAGTCCTACGAGCAGTACGTC.

The chain links TRBV19 to TRBJ2-1; 9 bases fit TRBD2. The germline gives CDR1 LNHDA, CDR2 SQIVND (reference sequence). This CDR3 has 16 amino acids. The junction had 7 bases not matched to a gene; V was cut back by 0 bases and J by 7 bases. CDR3 protein: CASSIDRRGGVNEQFF. As DNA, the CDR3 is TGTGCCAGTAGTATAGATCGGCGGGGGGGCGTGAATGAGCAGTTCTTC.

V gene TRBV13 combines with J gene TRBJ2-1, with TRBD2 identical over 10 bases. Germline assignment: CDR1 PRHDT and CDR2 FYEKMQ (reference sequence). The junction had 4 bases not matched to a gene; V was cut back by 5 bases and J by 0 bases. The CDR3 consists of 16 residues. The CDR3 DNA reads TGTGCCAGCAGCCCTAGCGGGGGCCGCTCCTACAATGAGCAGTTCTTC. Protein: CASSPSGGRSYNEQFF.

The genes are TRBV9 and TRBJ2-1, with D unclear. CDR3 length: 15 residues. Germline CDR1 SGDLS, CDR2 YYNGEE. V was trimmed by 5 bases and J by 0 bases, leaving 12 bases between them. CDR3 loop: CASSDPSSSYNEQFF. The CDR3 bases are TGTGCCAGCAGTGACCCGTCTAGCTCCTACAATGAGCAGTTCTTC.

This chain links TRBV5-1 with TRBJ2-1, with 9 bases lining up with TRBD2. The germline CDR1 and CDR2 sequences are SGHRS and YFSETQ. The junction had 4 bases not matched to a gene; V was cut back by 0 bases and J by 6 bases. There are 15 residues in the CDR3. This chain's CDR3 is CASSLVSGGSNEQFF. The CDR3 coding sequence is TGCGCCAGCAGCTTGGTTAGCGGGGGTAGCAATGAGCAGTTCTTC.

The chain uses TRBV7-9 and TRBJ2-5; 8 nucleotides match TRBD1. Per germline, CDR1 SEHNR and CDR2 FQNEAQ (reference sequence). CDR3 size: 15 residues. V was clipped by 4 bases and J by 2 bases; unmatched bases: 6. CDR3 sequence: CASSSGQGDQETQYF. The CDR3 nucleotides are TGTGCCAGCAGCTCCGGACAGGGAGATCAAGAGACCCAGTACTTC.

The chain carries TRBV7-3 and TRBJ2-1; 8 bases line up with TRBD2. The CDR3 is 16 amino acids. CDR1 is SGHTA and CDR2 is FQGTGA in the germline V gene. J lost 0 bases, V lost 4 bases, and 5 bases had no gene match. The CDR3 DNA follows: TGTGCCAGCAGCTCCCAAGCGGGGGCCTCCTACAATGAGCAGTTCTTC. It specifies CASSSQAGASYNEQFF.

The rearrangement uses TRBV27 and TRBJ2-3, with D unresolved. Trimming left V 3 bases short and J 0 bases short, with 7 bases between. The germline V gene has CDR1 MNHEY and CDR2 SMNVEV (reference sequence). The CDR3 has 14 amino acids. This CDR3 is CASSFTDSTDTQYF. The DNA for the CDR3 is TGTGCCAGCAGTTTCACAGATAGCACAGATACGCAGTATTTT.

The CDR3 here is CASSQDLGVGGYTF. The CDR3, as DNA: TGCGCCAGCAGCCAAGATTTAGGGGTCGGTGGCTACACCTTC. V usage is TRBV4-3 and J usage is TRBJ1-2; D is perhaps TRBD1 (5 bases). Germline lookup yields CDR1 LGHNA and CDR2 YSLEER. The V gene lost 0 bases and the J gene lost 7 bases, with 12 bases spanning the gap. CDR3 length: 14 amino acids.

This clone was found a few times. The V and J genes are TRBV5-1 and TRBJ2-5, with TRBD2 matching 12 bases. The CDR3 covers 17 residues. The junction had 5 bases not matched to a gene; V was cut back by 1 base and J by 1 base. Germline assignment: CDR1 SGHRS and CDR2 YFSETQ. CDR3 in amino acids: CASSLLGLAGLQETQYF. The CDR3 DNA follows: TGCGCCAGCAGCTTGTTGGGACTAGCGGGTCTCCAAGAGACCCAGTACTTC.

This sequence joins TRBV7-9 and TRBJ2-1, with a tentative D call TRBD1 (6 bases). The length of the CDR3 is 16 residues. The germline V and J ends were trimmed by 2 bases and 0 bases, with 11 bases remaining between them. CDR1 is SEHNR, CDR2 FQNEAQ, per germline (reference sequence). CDR3 bases: TGTGCCAGCAGCTTACGTTGGACAGACTCCTACAATGAGCAGTTCTTC. The encoded protein is CASSLRWTDSYNEQFF. The entire variable domain, with the rest obtained from reference TRBV7-9 and TRBJ2-1, is as follows: DTGVSQNPRHKITKRGQNVTFRCDPISEHNRLYWYRQTLGQGPEFLTYFQNEAQLEKSRLLSDRFSAERPKGSFSTLEIQRTEQGDSAMYLCASSLRWTDSYNEQFFGPGTRLTVL.

The chain has TRBV5-1 and TRBJ1-1; no definite D call. Germline values: CDR1 SGHRS, CDR2 YFSETQ. The germline V and J ends were trimmed by 0 bases and 3 bases, with 9 bases remaining between them. The CDR3 has 14 amino acids. In DNA, the CDR3 is TGCGCCAGCAGCTTGGGGCCGGGTGACACTGAAGCTTTCTTT. This codes for CASSLGPGDTEAFF.

The gene calls are TRBV25-1 and TRBJ1-2; D unclear. The CDR3 covers 11 residues. Trimming stripped 8 bases from V and 8 bases from J, with 12 bases between. In germline, CDR1 is MGHDK, CDR2 SYGVNS. The CDR3 here is CASHESSGYTF. The CDR3 coding sequence is TGTGCCAGCCATGAAAGTAGCGGCTACACCTTC.

The chain links TRBV7-9 to TRBJ2-7; 7 bases align to TRBD1. V was clipped by 5 bases and J by 2 bases; unmatched bases: 9. Germline CDR1 and CDR2: SEHNR and FQNEAQ (reference sequence). The CDR3 spans 15 residues. CDR3 in amino acids: CASSLSDREPYEQYF. In nucleotides, the CDR3 is TGTGCCAGCAGCCTATCCGACAGGGAACCCTACGAGCAGTACTTC.